These 19 T cell receptor beta chains share one sample of origin, sequenced in a study of cytomegalovirus exposure and HLA in healthy donors. Vbeta (60) and Jbeta (13) primers were used in the PCR. Measured with immunoSEQ multiplex PCR; TCRdb has only the in-frame clones, and not every one. In the table there are 170,000 or so clones, roughly three quarters of which are singletons. Source material: PBMCs. These receptors originate from a woman between 45 and 65 years old in good health and CMV-seropositive.

V is TRBV28 and J is TRBJ1-1, with 8 nucleotides matching TRBD1. The CDR3 length is 15 residues. With V trimmed by 3 bases and J by 5 bases, 8 bases remained unmatched. The germline CDR1 and CDR2 sequences are MDHEN and SYDVKM. Written as DNA, the CDR3 is TGTGCCAGCAGTTTCGCAGGGGGCAAGGTTACTGAAGCTTTCTTT. Translating gives CASSFAGGKVTEAFF.

The chain carries TRBV19 and TRBJ1-2; D is undetermined. Germline values: CDR1 LNHDA, CDR2 SQIVND (reference sequence). The CDR3 contains 14 residues. V lost 10 bases to trimming and J lost 0 bases, with 15 bases between them. The CDR3 is CATQSDEANYGYTF. The CDR3, as DNA: TGTGCCACTCAAAGTGACGAGGCTAACTATGGCTACACCTTC.

The J gene is TRBJ2-5, the V gene TRBV2; 13 bases match TRBD2. The ends lost 5 bases at V and 5 bases at J; junction bases unmatched: 5. CDR1 SNHLY and CDR2 FYNNEI come from the germline V gene. The CDR3 loop spans 15 amino acids. Written as DNA, the CDR3 is TGTGCCAGCAGTTTACTAGCGGGGGGGCCCGAGACCCAGTACTTC. This gives the protein CASSLLAGGPETQYF.

J is TRBJ1-3 and V is TRBV7-2; TRBD1 might be the D (5 bases). Germline CDR1 reads SGHTA; CDR2 reads FQGNSA. The CDR3 has 16 amino acids. The germline V and J ends were trimmed by 0 bases and 0 bases, with 9 bases remaining between them. CDR3 nucleotides: TGTGCCAGCAGCTTAGCGGGGGGACGCTCTGGAAACACCATATATTTT. Residues: CASSLAGGRSGNTIYF.

The J gene is TRBJ2-1, the V gene TRBV29-1; weak D call: TRBD1 (5 bases). V lost 7 bases, J lost 6 bases, and 16 bases lay in between. Germline CDR1 is SQVTM and CDR2 is ANQGSEA. CDR3 length: 13 residues. The CDR3 sequence: CSADWQGGNEQFF. The CDR3 region has the DNA TGCAGCGCTGACTGGCAGGGTGGCAATGAGCAGTTCTTC.

J is TRBJ2-5 and V is TRBV7-2; a possible D gene is TRBD1 (5 bases). The CDR3 sequence is 13 residues long. Trimming removed 3 bases from V and 2 bases from J, with 7 bases in between. Germline V gene lookup returns CDR1 SGHTA and CDR2 FQGNSA. Here the CDR3 reads CASSFDRQETQYF. The CDR3 DNA is TGTGCCAGCAGCTTCGACAGACAAGAGACCCAGTACTTC. The whole variable domain, remainder taken from reference TRBV7-2 and TRBJ2-5, is GAGVSQSPSNKVTEKGKDVELRCDPISGHTALYWYRQSLGQGLEFLIYFQGNSAPDKSGLPSDRFSAERTGGSVSTLTIQRTQQEDSAVYLCASSFDRQETQYFGPGTRLLVL.

The chain has TRBV29-1 and TRBJ2-5; D is perhaps TRBD2 (6 bases). The V gene's germline CDR1 is SQVTM and CDR2 ANQGSEA. This CDR3 comprises 14 residues. V lost 0 bases and J lost 7, with 15 bases in between. CDR3 in DNA: TGCAGCGTTGAAGATCATGGGGACTCCGGGACCCAGTACTTC. It encodes CSVEDHGDSGTQYF.

V gene TRBV10-3 combines with J gene TRBJ2-7, with D perhaps TRBD2 (6 bases). This CDR3 is built from 13 residues. Germline V gene data show CDR1 as ENHRY and CDR2 as SYGVKD. V lost 4 bases to trimming and J lost 7 bases, with 14 bases between them. The CDR3 DNA is TGTGCCATCAGTGTTTTTTCCCGGGGGGAGCAGTACTTC. Translating it yields CAISVFSRGEQYF.

V usage is TRBV11-1 and J usage is TRBJ2-5; 7 bases fit TRBD2. The DNA end is a closer match to TRBJ2-7, so the J assignment may be wrong. The CDR3 extends over 16 amino acids. Germline-derived CDR1 and CDR2 are SGHAT and FQDESV (reference sequence). CDR3 sequence reads: CASSFGGRAIIYEQYF. CDR3 nucleotide sequence: TGTGCCAGCAGCTTTGGAGGGAGGGCGATAATCTACGAGCAGTACTTC.

This rearrangement joins TRBV9 to TRBJ2-1, with a possible D match to TRBD1 (6 bases). V lost 4 bases to trimming and J lost 2 bases, with 10 bases between them. This CDR3 has 14 residues. Germline V gives CDR1 SGDLS, CDR2 YYNGEE. In DNA form, the CDR3 reads TGTGCCAGCAGCTGGGGGCCAACCTACAATGAGCAGTTCTTC. This codes for CASSWGPTYNEQFF. The variable domain in full, with the rest retrieved from reference TRBV9 and TRBJ2-1, is DSGVTQTPKHLITATGQRVTLRCSPRSGDLSVYWYQQSLDQGLQFLIQYYNGEERAKGNILERFSAQQFPDLHSELNLSSLELGDSALYFCASSWGPTYNEQFFGPGTRLTVL.

This chain uses TRBV6-1 with TRBJ2-1; 11 nucleotides align to TRBD2. The trim removed 8 bases at V and 4 bases at J, leaving 4 bases unmatched. Germline V gene lookup returns CDR1 MNHNS and CDR2 SASEGT. There are 14 residues in the CDR3. The CDR3 is CASVGLAGYNEQFF. For the CDR3, the DNA is TGTGCCAGCGTAGGACTAGCGGGTTACAATGAGCAGTTCTTC.

This clone appeared a few times. The chain recombines TRBV28 with TRBJ2-7; a weak D match, TRBD1 (6 bases). The ends were cut back, 4 bases at V and 2 bases at J, with 15 bases in the middle. This CDR3 region has 15 residues. CDR1 and CDR2 (germline): MDHEN, SYDVKM. The CDR3 reads CASSSGTPTTYEQYF. The DNA for the CDR3 is TGTGCCAGCAGTTCCGGGACACCCACGACCTACGAGCAGTACTTC.

This rearrangement joins TRBV14 to TRBJ1-6, with D maybe TRBD1 (6 bases). Deletions cut 4 bases from V and 7 bases from J, with 17 bases between. The CDR3 totals 16 residues. Per the germline V gene, CDR1 is SGHDN and CDR2 is FVKESK. DNA of the CDR3: TGTGCCAGCAGCCGGGGGCGCGGAACAGCCAATTCACCCCTCCACTTT. Its protein product is CASSRGRGTANSPLHF.

This clone was observed once. The rearrangement uses TRBV5-1 and TRBJ1-2, with TRBD1 matching 8 bases. The CDR3 extends over 14 amino acids. The germline V gene has CDR1 SGHRS and CDR2 YFSETQ. With V trimmed by 4 bases and J by 3 bases, 5 bases remained unmatched. CDR3 amino acids: CASSPDRAHYGYTF. Written as DNA, the CDR3 is TGCGCCAGCAGCCCGGACAGGGCCCACTATGGCTACACCTTC.

As concerns this clone: Germline and junction disagree at one end, which may indicate a read error. The rearrangement uses TRBV27 and TRBJ2-6; D possibly corresponds to TRBD1 (5 bases). The CDR3 is 16 amino acids. Germline CDR1 reads MNHEY; CDR2 reads SMNVEV (reference sequence). Here the CDR3 reads CASSLGGFSGANGLTF. CDR3 DNA sequence: TGTGCCAGCAGTCTTGGCGGATTCTCTGGGGCCAACGGCCTGACTTTC.

The gene calls are TRBV9 and TRBJ1-1; D gene ambiguous. V was shortened by 0 bases and J by 1 base, with 10 bases between the two germline ends. The CDR3 totals 15 residues. Germline lookup yields CDR1 SGDLS and CDR2 YYNGEE. Here the CDR3 DNA reads TGTGCCAGCAGCGTAGCTTTATACGGGAACACTGAAGCTTTCTTT. Its translation is CASSVALYGNTEAFF.

The rearrangement joins TRBV7-2 to TRBJ2-5; TRBD2 aligns across 10 bases. The V segment lost 5 bases and the J segment 5 bases; nucleotides outside the gene matches: 14. The CDR3 sequence is 17 residues long. The germline V gene has CDR1 SGHTA and CDR2 FQGNSA. The CDR3 DNA follows: TGTGCCAGCAGCCCAGTCGGGCTAGCGGGAGCCCGGGAGACCCAGTACTTC. Its protein is CASSPVGLAGARETQYF.

This chain joins TRBV2 and TRBJ2-1, with 16 bases that match TRBD2. CDR1 and CDR2 (germline): SNHLY, FYNNEI. V trimming: 6 bases; J trimming: 10 bases; junction bases outside the gene matches: 6. The CDR3 consists of 15 residues. The DNA for the CDR3 is TGTGCCAGCAGGGGACTAGCGGGAGGGTGGGGGGAGCAGTTCTTC. It yields the protein CASRGLAGGWGEQFF.

A remark on this clone: At one end the junction does not follow the germline gene, possibly because of a read error. This chain joins TRBV7-7 and TRBJ2-2; D is ambiguous. From germline, CDR1 is SSHAT and CDR2 FNYEAQ (reference sequence). The CDR3 contains 14 residues. The CDR3 here is CASSLVMNTGELFF. CDR3 DNA sequence: TGTGCTAGCAGCTTAGTCATGAACACCGGGGAGCTGTTTTTT. Supplemented by reference TRBV7-7 and TRBJ2-2, the full variable domain reads GAGVSQSPRYKVTKRGQDVTLRCDPISSHATLYWYQQALGQGPEFLTYFNYEAQPDKSGLPSDRFSAERPEGSISTLTIQRTEQRDSAMYRCASSLVMNTGELFFGEGSRLTVL.